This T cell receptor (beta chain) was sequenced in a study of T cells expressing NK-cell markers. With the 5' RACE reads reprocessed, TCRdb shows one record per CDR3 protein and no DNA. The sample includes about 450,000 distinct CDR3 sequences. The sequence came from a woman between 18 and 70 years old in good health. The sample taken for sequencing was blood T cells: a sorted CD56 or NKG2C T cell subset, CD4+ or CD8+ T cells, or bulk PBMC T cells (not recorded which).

The CDR3 spells CASSLARTMFDTQYF. This chain uses TRBV11-2 with TRBJ2-3; TCRdb's D call of TRBD2 is untestable without DNA. The CDR3 spans 15 residues. CDR1 is SGHAT and CDR2 is FQNNGV in the germline V gene.